A single sample gave rise to the 10 T cell receptor beta chains below, sequenced in a study of shared clonotypes between healthy human individuals. Clones were sequenced by immunoSEQ multiplex PCR, and TCRdb holds only the in-frame ones, with some missing. This table has some 1.4 million clones, around 95% appearing once. Sequencing input: naive CD4+ T cells sorted from blood. Stated subset: CD45RA+ positively selected. These receptors all stem from a man aged 25-45 years in good health.

The chain has TRBV28 and TRBJ2-7; TRBD1 matches at 8 bases. There are 16 residues in the CDR3. The germline gives CDR1 MDHEN, CDR2 SYDVKM. The V and J ends lost 6 bases and 5 bases, in that order; junction bases with no gene match: 15. This CDR3 is CASRSPPRTGSNEQYF. As DNA, the CDR3 is TGTGCCAGCAGATCCCCCCCCAGGACAGGGTCGAACGAGCAGTACTTC.

V and J are TRBV6-5 and TRBJ1-1, with D possibly being TRBD1 (5 bases). The CDR3 covers 15 residues. Germline V gene data show CDR1 as MNHEY and CDR2 as SVGAGI. Deletions cut 6 bases from V and 0 bases from J, with 14 bases between. The CDR3 bases are TGTGCCAGCAGAAAACCAGGGTTCATGAACACTGAAGCTTTCTTT. This gives the protein CASRKPGFMNTEAFF.

This chain links TRBV6-5 with TRBJ2-1; 8 nucleotides agree with TRBD2. CDR1 is MNHEY and CDR2 is SVGAGI in the germline V gene. The CDR3 is 15 residues long. V dropped 6 bases and J dropped 8; count of bases not matched to a gene: 12. For the CDR3, the DNA is TGTGCCAGCAGGATCACGGGACTAGTGAGCTATGAGCAGTTCTTC. The encoded protein is CASRITGLVSYEQFF.

The rearrangement links TRBV5-4 to TRBJ2-2, with D possibly being TRBD2 (6 bases). Trimming removed 4 bases at V and 0 bases at J, with 16 bases between. Germline V gives CDR1 SGHNT, CDR2 YYREEE (reference sequence). The CDR3 sequence is 17 residues long. CDR3 loop: CASSPDGGTANTGELFF. As DNA, the CDR3 is TGTGCCAGCAGCCCTGACGGGGGAACGGCGAACACCGGGGAGCTGTTTTTT.

This clone was seen just once. The chain joins TRBV5-4 to TRBJ1-2; D remains ambiguous. This CDR3 contains 13 residues. Germline V gene data show CDR1 as SGHNT and CDR2 as YYREEE (reference sequence). V lost 1 base and J 1 base, leaving 5 bases between the germline ends. The CDR3 region has the DNA TGTGCCAGCAGCTTGACGATTAACTATGGCTACACCTTC. It translates to CASSLTINYGYTF.

The chain joins TRBV7-9 to TRBJ2-1; D is undetermined. Trimming pared 5 bases from V and 11 bases from J, leaving 19 bases between. Germline V gene lookup returns CDR1 SEHNR and CDR2 FQNEAQ (reference sequence). The CDR3 runs 14 residues. The CDR3 region has the DNA TGTGCCAGCAGCAACGAACCGCTAGAGAATAAGCAGTTCTTC. Translation: CASSNEPLENKQFF.

V usage is TRBV15 and J usage is TRBJ2-7; 7 bases agree with TRBD2. This CDR3 spans 18 amino acids. Per the germline V gene, CDR1 is LNHNV and CDR2 is YYDKDF (reference sequence). V was clipped by 0 bases and J by 2 bases; unmatched bases: 13. The CDR3: CATSRDLNRGVPTYEQYF. The CDR3 nucleotides read TGTGCCACCAGCAGAGACCTAAATCGGGGGGTCCCGACCTACGAGCAGTACTTC.

The chain recombines TRBV5-1 with TRBJ2-7; TRBD1 matches 7 bases. CDR1 is SGHRS, CDR2 YFSETQ, per germline. Trimming took 0 bases from V and 2 from J; bases not matched to a gene: 5. This CDR3 is 15 amino acids long. In nucleotides, the CDR3 is TGCGCCAGCAGCTTGGACCCGGGACAGACCTACGAGCAGTACTTC. As protein: CASSLDPGQTYEQYF.

The chain is built from TRBV28 and TRBJ2-2; possibly TRBD1 for D (6 bases). The V gene's germline CDR1 is MDHEN and CDR2 SYDVKM. V gave up 6 bases and J gave up 8 bases, with 10 bases separating them. The CDR3 consists of 12 residues. The CDR3 DNA reads as TGTGCCAGCAGACCAGGGGTAGGGGAGCTGTTTTTT. Translated, it gives CASRPGVGELFF.

The gene calls are TRBV25-1 and TRBJ2-3; 11 bases align to TRBD1. CDR1 and CDR2 from the germline V gene are MGHDK and SYGVNS. V gave up 1 base and J gave up 1 base; unmatched junction bases: 7. This CDR3 spans 18 amino acids. CDR3 coding DNA: TGTGCCAGCAGTGAATGGTGGACAGGGGGCTCCCGCACAGATACGCAGTATTTT. Amino acid sequence: CASSEWWTGGSRTDTQYF.